A selection of T cell receptor beta chains follows, all from one sample in a study of blood T cell repertoires in COVID-19. Sequencing was performed with immunoSEQ multiplex PCR; in TCRdb, only in-frame clones are kept and a portion is missing. Of 450,000 to 500,000 clones listed, roughly 87% are singletons. The sample consisted of PBMCs or T cells enriched from blood (not recorded which). All receptors derive from a woman aged 18-35 years who had recovered from COVID-19. Each CDR3 is given with its conserved first and last residue. The D gene is left open where the match is weak. Some rows have no size entry. The others give once, few or many, or a class for an expanded clone.

j_call v_call clone_size d_call cdr3_aa cdr3_nt
TRBJ2-1 TRBV5-5 once TRBD1 CASSPQGWTGYRGEQFF TGTGCCAGCAGCCCGCAAGGGTGGACAGGGTATAGGGGTGAGCAGTTCTTC
TRBJ2-3 TRBV4-1 NA NA CASSHEQGRGTDTQYF TGCGCCAGCAGCCATGAGCAGGGGAGAGGCACAGATACGCAGTATTTT
TRBJ2-2 TRBV24-1 NA TRBD1 CATSPAGGNTGELFF TGTGCCACCAGTCCGGCAGGGGGGAACACCGGGGAGCTGTTTTTT
TRBJ1-2 TRBV29-1 once NA CSVEFGGTGYGYTF TGCAGCGTTGAATTTGGGGGGACGGGCTATGGCTACACCTTC
TRBJ1-1 TRBV27 NA TRBD1 CASSPIGQAWNTEAFF TGTGCCAGCAGCCCGATCGGACAGGCGTGGAACACTGAAGCTTTCTTT
TRBJ1-5 TRBV5-5 NA NA CASSSDINQPQHF TGTGCCAGCAGCTCAGATATCAATCAGCCCCAGCATTTT
TRBJ2-3 TRBV3-1/TRBV3-2 NA NA CASSQGSRDTQYF TGTGCCAGCAGCCAAGGTTCGAGAGATACGCAGTATTTT
TRBJ1-6 TRBV7-8 NA NA CASSFIGGNSPLHF TGTGCCAGCAGCTTTATCGGGGGAAATTCACCCCTCCACTTT
TRBJ2-5 TRBV4-1 NA TRBD2 CASSLSKYGLASQETQYF TGCGCCAGCAGCCTCTCAAAATATGGACTAGCGTCACAAGAGACCCAGTACTTC
TRBJ2-3 TRBV18 NA TRBD2 CASSPRGTSGYSDTQYF TGTGCCAGCTCACCACGGGGGACTAGTGGTTATTCAGATACGCAGTATTTT
TRBJ1-1 TRBV3-1/TRBV3-2 once NA CASSQEVVRGEAFF TGTGCCAGCAGCCAAGAGGTCGTGCGGGGTGAAGCTTTCTTT
TRBJ2-7 TRBV5-6 NA TRBD1 CASSSTGYEQYF TGTGCCAGCAGCTCGACAGGGTACGAGCAGTACTTC
TRBJ1-1 TRBV29-1 NA NA CSVEDGNTEAFF TGCAGCGTTGAAGACGGGAACACTGAAGCTTTCTTT
TRBJ1-5 TRBV19 NA NA CASSMGGQFYSNQPQHF TGTGCCAGTAGTATGGGGGGGCAGTTCTATAGCAATCAGCCCCAGCATTTT